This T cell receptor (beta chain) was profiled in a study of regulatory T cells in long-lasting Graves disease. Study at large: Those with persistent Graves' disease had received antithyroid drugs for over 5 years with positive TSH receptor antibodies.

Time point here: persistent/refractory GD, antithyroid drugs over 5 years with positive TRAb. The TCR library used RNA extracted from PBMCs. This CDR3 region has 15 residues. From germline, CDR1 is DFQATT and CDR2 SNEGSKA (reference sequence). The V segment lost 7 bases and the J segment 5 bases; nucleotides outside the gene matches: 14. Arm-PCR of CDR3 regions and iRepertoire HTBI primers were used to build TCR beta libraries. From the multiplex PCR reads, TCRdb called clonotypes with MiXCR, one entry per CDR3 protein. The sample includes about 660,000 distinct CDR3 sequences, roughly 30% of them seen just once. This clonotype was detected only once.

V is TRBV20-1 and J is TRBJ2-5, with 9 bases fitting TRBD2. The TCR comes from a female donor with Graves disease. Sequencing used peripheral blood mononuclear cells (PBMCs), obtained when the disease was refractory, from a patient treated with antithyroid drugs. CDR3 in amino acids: CSGGSGSKRMETQYF. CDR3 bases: TGCAGTGGAGGTAGCGGGAGTAAGAGGATGGAGACCCAGTACTTC.